These T cell receptor beta chains were read from a single sample in a study of blood T cell repertoires in COVID-19. Profiling relied on immunoSEQ multiplex PCR, and the TCRdb table lists in-frame clones only, not all of them. The data show about 310,000 clones, with over 75% seen just once and approximately 8.1% held by the top ten. Sequenced sample: peripheral blood. These receptors all stem from a woman aged 45 to 65 who had recovered from COVID-19. Both conserved end residues are part of each CDR3.

v_gene | CDR3aa
TRBV4-2 | CASSQDLTGGARVNGYTF
TRBV6-6 | CASKGSSGSWDQPQHF
TRBV7-3 | CASSLSGSSHTGELFF
TRBV28 | CASSLPGQAAISGNTIYF
TRBV19 | CASSAAGYNSPLHF
TRBV9 | CASSVGIGDEQYF
TRBV6-2/TRBV6-3 | CASSYPTSGKWRDEQFF
TRBV29-1 | CSVSFRGQAWKLFF
TRBV29-1 | CSVKYTSSYEQYF
TRBV6-6 | CASTRRDSSYEQYF
TRBV11-2 | CASSVSTGHNSPLHF
TRBV19 | CASRGTLGEQYF
TRBV30 | CAWSRFSGANVLTF
TRBV19 | CASNGGRNTGELFF
TRBV19 | CASSIVPGQGGTGELFF
TRBV29-1 | CSVNNRPGTDTQYF
TRBV5-1 | CASSLVGGNTGDEQYF
TRBV28 | CASSPDRVQPQHF
TRBV7-8 | CASSRVGSGRGVEQFF
TRBV7-3 | CASGGGAYNEQFF
TRBV3-1/TRBV3-2 | CASSHRGSNQPQHF
TRBV4-3 | CASSPRQGPSNYGYTF
TRBV4-1 | CASSHGQASPEAFF
TRBV4-2 | CASSQGRQYQETQYF
TRBV7-6 | CASSREAGSYNEQFF
TRBV4-3 | CASSPEGGTNTEAFF
TRBV19 | CASSMSSSPSYEQYF
TRBV28 | CASSLLQADGYTF
TRBV27 | CASSPQGFYEQYF
TRBV18 | CATAGGQNTEAFF
TRBV18 | CASSQLAGDTDTQYF
TRBV19 | CASTRGYTGELFF
TRBV18 | CASSEGGTEAFF
TRBV6-2/TRBV6-3 | CASSSLNTGELFF
TRBV14 | CASSHTSGPQETQYF
TRBV7-9 | CASSLILADGYTF
TRBV5-6 | CASSPGQATEAFF
TRBV9 | CASSSPGGKNTEAFF
TRBV7-2 | CASSQRPGTGEAFF
TRBV6-5 | CASRRKQGAAEAFF
TRBV10-3 | CAISESSGGLATAGGEKLFF
TRBV24-1 | CATSDGGRETQYF
TRBV11-2 | CASSRDRNYGYTF
TRBV2 | CASSRGSYEQYF
TRBV24-1 | CATSDPAGGGETQYF
TRBV7-9 | CASSAPGAYEQYF
TRBV9 | CASSAQGALYNEQFF
TRBV28 | CASTLQGSGGFEQFF
TRBV11-2 | CASSLVPGTGGETQYF
TRBV12-5 | CASGLGQGYEQYF